What follows is one TCR beta chain and its context. At least ten counts were recorded for this clonotype. The specificity of this receptor is unknown. Base qualities are missing; no much larger clone stands one base away. Inclusive of the bounding cysteine and phenylalanine, the CDR3 is 12 residues long. Only the CDR3 DNA stays, 36 bases, in frame from base 1. Trimming removed 5 bases from V and 2 bases from J, leaving 10 bases between the germline ends. CDR1 and CDR2 were assigned from the germline V gene as SQVTM and ANQGSEA. These data come from a study of CD8 T cells in ankylosing spondylitis (dated by TCRdb to 2016 to 2017). In terms of the full investigation: The study profiled T cell receptor beta repertoires in healthy donors and ankylosing spondylitis patients to find disease-linked TCR variants. The whole study cohort included 85 to 120 healthy donors and about two dozen ankylosing spondylitis patients. Samples of peripheral blood were taken, and for ankylosing spondylitis patients, synovial fluid was collected as well. On the study overall, not on this receptor specifically: The disease-linked clones were reported as significantly enriched in matched synovial fluid samples from ankylosing spondylitis patients. Blood from ankylosing spondylitis patients appeared to be characterized by a TCR beta motif composed of several highly homologous amino acid variants. Some motif variants had previously been reported in the synovial fluid and blood of reactive arthritis patients, which suggests shared mechanisms of disease initiation. A CD8+ phenotype was shown by the disease-linked clones, which were found at relatively low frequencies in peripheral blood.

Instrument on record: Illumina HiSeq 2500. Quantitative 5'-RACE with molecular barcodes was the method used to prepare the TCR beta libraries. The authors processed their data as follows. A new computational method, built on a probabilistic model of VDJ rearrangement, was used to identify disease-linked TCR variants. Using fastp at Q25 and MiXCR, TCRdb reprocessed the public reads and kept productive beta chains. Identical CDR3 proteins give one entry, which carries the most common genes and DNA. TCRdb, not the authors, supplied the V and J calls. This sample comprises roughly 90,000 distinct CDR3 sequences, about 8.3% of them detected only once. Clones ranked in the top ten supply approximately 9.7% of the sample.

The receptor's source is a male donor with ankylosing spondylitis or in good health (not recorded which). The sequenced material came from blood, either unsorted or a sorted T cell fraction (not recorded which). The receptor chain draws on TRBV29-1 and TRBJ2-7; the D gene cannot be named for sure. The CDR3 is CSVTRAPYEQYF. The sequenced DNA: TGCAGCGTTACCCGGGCCCCCTACGAGCAGTACTTC.